These 28 T cell receptor beta chains share one sample of origin, sequenced in a study of blood T cell repertoires in COVID-19. Sequencing used immunoSEQ multiplex PCR; TCRdb keeps in-frame clones, though not all of them. The sample includes about 180,000 clones, 70% to 85% of them seen just once. Specimen: peripheral blood. The receptors originated from a man aged 80 or over with COVID-19, enrolled during active disease.

This chain links TRBV6-5 with TRBJ2-5; 8 nucleotides align to TRBD2. Unmatched junction bases numbered 7, after V lost 2 bases and J lost 5 bases. The CDR3 has 15 residues. CDR1 and CDR2 (germline): MNHEY, SVGAGI. The CDR3 is CASSYQTGGPETQYF. The CDR3 nucleotides are TGTGCCAGCAGTTACCAGACGGGGGGGCCTGAGACCCAGTACTTC.

This rearrangement joins TRBV4-3 to TRBJ1-1; the D gene is possibly TRBD1 (6 bases). This CDR3 is built from 16 residues. V lost 1 base to trimming and J lost 1 base, with 13 bases between them. Germline V gives CDR1 LGHNA, CDR2 YSLEER. The CDR3: CASSQVRGGRNTEAFF. CDR3 nucleotide sequence: TGCGCCAGCAGCCAAGTAAGGGGGGGAAGGAACACTGAAGCTTTCTTT.

The gene calls are TRBV7-8 and TRBJ2-1; D is perhaps TRBD2 (6 bases). V lost 6 bases and J 1 base, leaving 10 bases between the germline ends. CDR3 size: 14 residues. Germline V lookup: CDR1 SGHVS, CDR2 FQNEAQ. CDR3 bases: TGTGCCAGCAGGGGAGGTTTTTCCTACAATGAGCAGTTCTTC. This sequence encodes CASRGGFSYNEQFF.

The chain carries TRBV7-9 and TRBJ1-1, with D possibly matching TRBD1 (5 bases). V was trimmed by 7 bases and J by 2 bases, leaving 14 bases between them. The germline V gene encodes CDR1 SEHNR and CDR2 FQNEAQ (reference sequence). The CDR3 runs 14 residues. CDR3 in DNA: TGTGCCAGCACCCCTGGGGGGGGAAACACTGAAGCTTTCTTT. This translates into CASTPGGGNTEAFF.

V gene TRBV5-8 combines with J gene TRBJ1-4; the match to TRBD1 covers 9 bases. The trim removed 6 bases at V and 8 bases at J, leaving 11 bases unmatched. CDR3 length: 15 residues. The germline CDR1 and CDR2 sequences are SGHTS and YDEGEE. CDR3 sequence (DNA): TGTGCCAGCACCCCATCGGACAGGGGCCGCGAAAAACTGTTTTTT. It is translated as CASTPSDRGREKLFF.

The gene calls are TRBV9 and TRBJ2-5; 8 bases are a match to TRBD2. CDR1 is SGDLS and CDR2 is YYNGEE in the germline V gene. The ends lost 4 bases at V and 5 bases at J; junction bases unmatched: 10. The CDR3 runs 15 residues. CDR3 region: CASSSFSGEGETQYF. CDR3 coding DNA: TGTGCCAGCAGCAGTTTTAGCGGGGAGGGCGAGACCCAGTACTTC.

This sequence joins TRBV7-9 and TRBJ1-3, with D uncertain. The CDR3 loop spans 15 amino acids. Germline V lookup: CDR1 SEHNR, CDR2 FQNEAQ (reference sequence). V lost 6 bases, J lost 5 bases, and 17 bases lay in between. The CDR3 DNA reads TGTGCCAGCAGTTATCAACCAGGAGGCCGAAACACCATATATTTT. Translated, it gives CASSYQPGGRNTIYF.

V and J are TRBV12-5 and TRBJ2-5, with 7 bases aligning to TRBD1. The germline V gene encodes CDR1 LGHNT and CDR2 FRNRAP. J lost 4 bases, V lost 5 bases, and 10 bases had no gene match. This CDR3 has 15 residues. The CDR3 sequence: CASGPRQGSGETQYF. The CDR3 DNA sequence: TGTGCTAGTGGTCCGCGACAGGGTTCCGGAGAGACCCAGTACTTC.

The chain recombines TRBV5-1 with TRBJ2-2; D might be TRBD2 (6 bases). Per germline, CDR1 SGHRS and CDR2 YFSETQ. The V end lost 7 bases, the J end lost 3 bases, and 16 bases lay between the germline ends. This CDR3 spans 15 amino acids. CDR3 sequence reads: CASGTRGSYTGELFF. The CDR3 coding sequence is TGCGCCAGCGGTACCCGGGGGTCTTACACCGGGGAGCTGTTTTTT. Full variable domain (rest looked up from reference TRBV5-1 and TRBJ2-2): KAGVTQTPRYLIKTRGQQVTLSCSPISGHRSVSWYQQTPGQGLQFLFEYFSETQRNKGNFPGRFSGRQFSNSRSEMNVSTLELGDSALYLCASGTRGSYTGELFFGEGSRLTVL.

The rearrangement links TRBV5-1 to TRBJ2-4, with D hard to call. V dropped 4 bases and J dropped 15 bases, with 5 bases sitting between them. The CDR3 length is 8 residues. Germline values: CDR1 SGHRS, CDR2 YFSETQ. CDR3 in amino acids: CASSLPYF. The CDR3 nucleotides are TGCGCCAGCAGCCTCCCGTACTTC.

The V gene is TRBV27, the J gene TRBJ1-1, with D maybe TRBD1 (5 bases). The CDR3 totals 13 residues. V was trimmed by 0 bases and J by 6 bases, leaving 8 bases between them. CDR1 is MNHEY and CDR2 is SMNVEV in the germline V gene (reference sequence). DNA of the CDR3: TGTGCCAGCAGTTTATCAGGGGTGGCTGAAGCTTTCTTT. Residues: CASSLSGVAEAFF.

This sequence joins TRBV7-8 and TRBJ1-2, with TRBD1 matching over 11 bases. CDR3 length: 15 amino acids. The germline CDR1 and CDR2 sequences are SGHVS and FQNEAQ. Trimming at V came to 1 base and at J to 6 bases, leaving 4 bases not matched to a gene. This CDR3 reads CASSLGPGQGDGYTF. The DNA of the CDR3 is TGTGCCAGCAGCTTAGGTCCGGGACAGGGGGATGGCTACACCTTC.

The chain employs TRBV2 and TRBJ2-7, with D unresolved. Germline CDR1 is SNHLY and CDR2 is FYNNEI. The CDR3 consists of 15 residues. The V and J ends lost 0 bases and 2 bases respectively, with 11 bases between them. CDR3 DNA: TGTGCCAGCAGTGAAGCGCTTGCCGGTGCCTACGAGCAGTACTTC. Amino acid sequence: CASSEALAGAYEQYF.

The chain uses TRBV7-9 and TRBJ2-7; the match to TRBD1 covers 8 bases. Germline CDR1 reads SEHNR; CDR2 reads FQNEAQ (reference sequence). The J segment lost 7 bases and the V segment lost 5 bases, leaving 7 bases of the junction unmatched. This CDR3 is 13 amino acids long. As DNA, the CDR3 is TGTGCCAGCAGCGATCAGGGGGCGGGGGAGCAGTACTTC. Its translation is CASSDQGAGEQYF.

This sequence joins TRBV19 and TRBJ2-1; 10 bases map to TRBD2. From germline, CDR1 is LNHDA and CDR2 SQIVND (reference sequence). This CDR3 comprises 13 residues. V lost 7 bases to trimming and J lost 7 bases; unmatched junction nucleotides: 4. The CDR3: CASNRAGGNEQFF. The CDR3, as DNA: TGTGCCAGTAATAGAGCGGGGGGGAATGAGCAGTTCTTC.

Many counts were recorded for this clone. The chain joins TRBV5-4 to TRBJ2-2; no definite D call. The V end was cut by 4 bases, the J end by 7 bases, with 11 bases between. Germline values: CDR1 SGHNT, CDR2 YYREEE (reference sequence). This CDR3 has 13 residues. CDR3 sequence reads: CASSTALGGELFF. The CDR3 bases are TGTGCCAGCAGCACTGCCCTAGGCGGGGAGCTGTTTTTT.

This clone was recorded only once. The genes are TRBV6-6 and TRBJ2-1, with 7 nucleotides matching TRBD1. With V trimmed by 2 bases and J by 7 bases, 8 bases remained unmatched. The CDR3 spans 15 residues. Germline V gene lookup returns CDR1 MNHNY and CDR2 SVGAGI (reference sequence). The CDR3 sequence is CASSYVYSGQNEQFF. The CDR3 DNA is TGTGCCAGCAGTTACGTATATTCGGGACAGAATGAGCAGTTCTTC.

This clone was picked up one time. The chain recombines TRBV4-2 with TRBJ2-5; D may be TRBD2 (7 bases). Trimming took 4 bases from V and 3 from J, leaving 21 bases between them. The germline gives CDR1 LGHNA, CDR2 YNFKEQ. CDR3 size: 17 residues. The CDR3: CASSPHGSTGREETQYF. CDR3 DNA: TGTGCCAGCAGCCCCCACGGTAGCACAGGGAGGGAAGAGACCCAGTACTTC.

V is TRBV19 and J is TRBJ2-3; D not certain. This CDR3 has 14 residues. The germline gives CDR1 LNHDA, CDR2 SQIVND (reference sequence). The V and J ends lost 5 bases and 4 bases respectively, with 13 bases between them. CDR3 loop: CASSAGAPPDTQYF. The CDR3 coding sequence is TGTGCCAGTAGTGCAGGTGCCCCCCCAGATACGCAGTATTTT.

The chain recombines TRBV7-8 with TRBJ1-4; 8 bases agree with TRBD1. This CDR3 has 16 amino acids. J lost 5 bases, V lost 4 bases, and 9 bases had no gene match. Germline V gene data show CDR1 as SGHVS and CDR2 as FQNEAQ. The CDR3 coding sequence is TGTGCCAGCAGCTCGACCTCAGGGGGCTTAAATGAAAAACTGTTTTTT. Residues: CASSSTSGGLNEKLFF. Together with reference TRBV7-8 and TRBJ1-4, the CDR3 gives the full variable domain: GAGVSQSPRYKVAKRGQDVALRCDPISGHVSLFWYQQALGQGPEFLTYFQNEAQLDKSGLPSDRFFAERPEGSVSTLKIQRTQQEDSAVYLCASSSTSGGLNEKLFFGSGTQLSVL.

The rearrangement joins TRBV11-3 to TRBJ2-2, with 14 nucleotides matching TRBD2. V was pared by 5 bases and J by 6 bases, with 5 bases of the junction left unmatched. Germline lookup yields CDR1 SGHNT and CDR2 YENEEA. The CDR3 is made up of 16 amino acids. The CDR3 spells CASSTRLAGGSGELFF. The CDR3 DNA reads as TGTGCCAGCAGCACCCGACTAGCGGGGGGGTCCGGGGAGCTGTTTTTT. The full variable domain, in which reference TRBV11-3 and TRBJ2-2 provide the parts outside the CDR3, is EAGVVQSPRYKIIEKKQPVAFWCNPISGHNTLYWYLQNLGQGPELLIRYENEEAVDDSQLPKDRFSAERLKGVDSTLKIQPAELGDSAVYLCASSTRLAGGSGELFFGEGSRLTVL.

About this clone itself: The identical CDR3 is also encoded by other nucleotide sequences in the sample. The chain is built from TRBV2 and TRBJ1-1; D is ambiguous. Germline loops: CDR1 SNHLY, CDR2 FYNNEI. This CDR3 is built from 12 residues. Trimming took 2 bases from V and 1 from J, leaving 2 bases between them. CDR3 sequence reads: CASSEQNTEAFF. The DNA of the CDR3 is TGTGCCAGCAGTGAACAGAACACTGAAGCTTTCTTT.

The chain couples TRBV27 to TRBJ1-3; a possible D gene is TRBD1 (6 bases). Trimming cost V 1 base and J 0 bases, with 10 bases left between them. Looked up from germline, CDR1 is MNHEY and CDR2 is SMNVEV (reference sequence). CDR3 length: 16 amino acids. The CDR3 loop reads CASSLYQGSSGNTIYF. As DNA, the CDR3 is TGTGCCAGCAGTTTATATCAGGGGAGCTCTGGAAACACCATATATTTT.

The gene calls are TRBV7-9 and TRBJ1-1, with 7 bases that match TRBD1. J gave up 5 bases and V 6 bases, and 9 bases lay outside the gene matches. The CDR3 totals 14 residues. Germline V gene data show CDR1 as SEHNR and CDR2 as FQNEAQ (reference sequence). The CDR3 here is CASRQQGIGTEAFF. In nucleotides, the CDR3 is TGTGCCAGCAGGCAACAGGGGATCGGGACTGAAGCTTTCTTT. Supplemented by reference TRBV7-9 and TRBJ1-1, the full variable domain reads DTGVSQNPRHKITKRGQNVTFRCDPISEHNRLYWYRQTLGQGPEFLTYFQNEAQLEKSRLLSDRFSAERPKGSFSTLEIQRTEQGDSAMYLCASRQQGIGTEAFFGQGTRLTVV.

The rearrangement links TRBV5-4 to TRBJ2-1; TRBD1 aligns across 10 bases. The CDR3 sequence is 18 residues long. The germline CDR1 and CDR2 sequences are SGHNT and YYREEE (reference sequence). With V trimmed by 4 bases and J by 0 bases, 10 bases remained unmatched. In DNA, the CDR3 is TGTGCCAGCAGCGACCGGGACAGGGGACCTATCTCCTACAATGAGCAGTTCTTC. Protein product: CASSDRDRGPISYNEQFF.

CDR3 region: CASSRLGGGGTQYF. DNA for the CDR3: TGCGCCAGCAGCCGACTTGGGGGCGGAGGTACGCAGTATTTT. This chain links TRBV5-1 with TRBJ2-3; maybe TRBD1 (6 bases). CDR1 SGHRS and CDR2 YFSETQ come from the germline V gene. The V end was cut by 4 bases, the J end by 8 bases, with 17 bases between. The CDR3 spans 14 residues.

This chain connects TRBV10-3 to TRBJ1-6; 7 nucleotides match TRBD1. Germline loops: CDR1 ENHRY, CDR2 SYGVKD. Trimming at V came to 5 bases and at J to 6 bases, leaving 4 bases not matched to a gene. The CDR3 is 14 amino acids. Here the CDR3 DNA reads TGTGCCATCAGTAACAGGGGAGGTAATTCACCCCTCCACTTT. Translated: CAISNRGGNSPLHF.

The CDR3 region is CASRRTNTGELFF. The CDR3 coding sequence is TGTGCCAGTAGGAGAACGAACACCGGGGAGCTGTTTTTT. The V and J genes are TRBV19 and TRBJ2-2; D gene uncertain. Trimming left V 6 bases short and J 0 bases short, with 5 bases between. Germline V gene sequence: CDR1 LNHDA, CDR2 SQIVND (reference sequence). The CDR3 covers 13 residues.